Below, 17 T cell receptor beta chains from the same sample are listed, as sequenced in a study of OX40 agonist ivuxolimab in advanced cancers. Profiling relied on immunoSEQ multiplex PCR, and the TCRdb table lists in-frame clones only, not all of them. The data show around 60,000 clones, roughly 80% seen once. The sequences come from CD4+ or CD8+ T cells sorted from blood, collected in a trial of the OX40 agonist ivuxolimab. Every receptor here comes from an adult with an advanced solid tumor such as melanoma, head and neck, liver or kidney cancer.

The V and J genes are TRBV7-6 and TRBJ2-7, with D perhaps matching TRBD1 or TRBD2 (5 bases each). The V and J ends lost 3 bases and 3 bases respectively, with 15 bases between them. Germline CDR1 is SGHVS and CDR2 is FNYEAQ. The CDR3 runs 15 residues. In DNA form, the CDR3 reads TGTGCCAGCAGCTTCGGGGACGGTGGAGGCTACGAGCAGTACGTC. It encodes CASSFGDGGGYEQYV.

The chain links TRBV7-9 to TRBJ2-2; weak D call: TRBD1 (6 bases). Trimming pared 5 bases from V and 3 bases from J, leaving 16 bases between. Germline V gene lookup returns CDR1 SEHNR and CDR2 FQNEAQ (reference sequence). This CDR3 comprises 16 residues. The CDR3 is CASSPSGQGHTGELFF. The CDR3 nucleotides are TGTGCCAGCAGCCCAAGCGGTCAGGGGCACACCGGGGAGCTGTTTTTT.

Turning to this clone: Other DNA sequences of this sample code for an identical CDR3. The chain employs TRBV30 and TRBJ1-2; tentatively, D is TRBD1 (5 bases). The CDR3 has 13 amino acids. Germline V CDR1 and CDR2: GTSNPN, SVGIG (reference sequence). V was clipped by 5 bases and J by 4 bases, with 14 bases between them. CDR3 nucleotides: TGTGCCTGGGCGAGAGACAGACCCTATGGCTACACCTTC. Translating it yields CAWARDRPYGYTF.

A note on this clone: Sequence at one end of the junction differs from germline and may be a read error. The V gene is TRBV23-1, the J gene TRBJ1-2; D is undetermined. TRBV23-1 is treated as an ORF (open reading frame) with a function not yet certain. The CDR3 is 12 residues long. The CDR3 loop reads CASSQFFYGYTF. DNA of the CDR3: TGCGCCAGCAGCCAATTCTTCTATGGCTACACCTTC.

V is TRBV10-3 and J is TRBJ2-1; 7 bases align to TRBD2. V trimming: 6 bases; J trimming: 2 bases; junction bases outside the gene matches: 7. The CDR3 contains 15 residues. Germline CDR1 is ENHRY and CDR2 is SYGVKD. The CDR3 loop reads CAIRDAGAAYNEQFF. The CDR3 DNA follows: TGTGCCATCAGGGACGCGGGAGCCGCCTACAATGAGCAGTTCTTC.

This clone occurred a few times. The V call is TRBV27, the J call TRBJ2-1, with 13 bases lining up with TRBD2. Germline V gene lookup returns CDR1 MNHEY and CDR2 SMNVEV (reference sequence). J was trimmed by 4 bases and V by 7 bases; bases with no gene match: 13. The CDR3 is 18 amino acids. The CDR3 spells CASMPGTSGIQIYNEQFF. The CDR3 region has the DNA TGTGCCAGCATGCCAGGGACTAGCGGGATCCAGATATACAATGAGCAGTTCTTC.

This clone was detected a few times. This chain links TRBV6-1 with TRBJ2-2; 10 nucleotides agree with TRBD2. The germline V gene encodes CDR1 MNHNS and CDR2 SASEGT. J was trimmed by 8 bases and V by 11 bases; bases with no gene match: 14. CDR3 length: 15 residues. CDR3 in amino acids: CAYSYRTSGFGELFF. CDR3 bases: TGTGCCTACTCATACCGGACTAGCGGCTTTGGGGAGCTGTTTTTT.

This chain uses TRBV5-1 with TRBJ2-2, with TRBD2 as a possible D gene (5 bases). Germline CDR1 reads SGHRS; CDR2 reads YFSETQ. V was cut by 5 bases and J by 7 bases, with 12 bases left in between. CDR3 length equals 13 residues. CDR3 sequence reads: CASRPPAGGELFF. The CDR3 region has the DNA TGCGCCAGCAGACCTCCCGCGGGCGGGGAGCTGTTTTTT. Based on the CDR3 plus reference TRBV5-1 and TRBJ2-2, the full variable domain is KAGVTQTPRYLIKTRGQQVTLSCSPISGHRSVSWYQQTPGQGLQFLFEYFSETQRNKGNFPGRFSGRQFSNSRSEMNVSTLELGDSALYLCASRPPAGGELFFGEGSRLTVL.

The chain employs TRBV29-1 and TRBJ2-3; perhaps D is TRBD1 or TRBD2 (6 bases each). Germline CDR1 SQVTM, CDR2 ANQGSEA. This CDR3 is 14 amino acids long. The CDR3 DNA reads as TGCAGTGCCGCCGGGGGCTCCAGCACAGATACGCAGTATTTT. Protein: CSAAGGSSTDTQYF.

The V gene is TRBV21-1, the J gene TRBJ1-2. TRBV21-1 has pseudogene status. The CDR3 loop spans 13 amino acids. Written as DNA, the CDR3 is TGTGCCAGCAGCAAAAGGTGGTGCTTCGGCTACACCTTC. Amino acids: CASSKRWCFGYTF.

This rearrangement joins TRBV19 to TRBJ2-5; maybe TRBD2 (6 bases). The DNA end favors TRBJ2-7, so the J call may be wrong. This CDR3 is 13 amino acids long. CDR1 LNHDA and CDR2 SQIVND come from the germline V gene (reference sequence). The CDR3 DNA sequence: TGTGCCAGTAGTATTGGAAGGCGGGGCGAGCAGTACTTC. Its translation: CASSIGRRGEQYF.

The chain combines TRBV5-1 with TRBJ1-1; 8 bases align to TRBD1. V was clipped by 4 bases and J by 8 bases; unmatched bases: 10. Germline CDR1 SGHRS, CDR2 YFSETQ. The CDR3 contains 14 residues. For the CDR3, the DNA is TGCGCCAGCAGCGCGGGACAGGCACGAAGAGAAGCTTTCTTT. Its translation: CASSAGQARREAFF.

The V gene is TRBV7-9, the J gene TRBJ1-6; tentatively, D is TRBD1 (5 bases). Germline loops: CDR1 SEHNR, CDR2 FQNEAQ (reference sequence). V gave up 8 bases and J gave up 7 bases, with 15 bases separating them. The CDR3 sequence is 14 residues long. For the CDR3, the DNA is TGTGCCAGCCGCCCCCGGGGGGAGAATTCACCCCTCCACTTT. It codes for CASRPRGENSPLHF.

The chain is built from TRBV30 and TRBJ2-2, with D unresolved. The CDR3 loop spans 14 amino acids. V was clipped by 2 bases and J by 11 bases, with 18 bases between them. From germline, CDR1 is GTSNPN and CDR2 SVGIG (reference sequence). The CDR3 is CAWSPQGTTGELFF. DNA for the CDR3: TGTGCCTGGAGTCCCCAAGGCACCACTGGAGAGCTGTTTTTT.

The V gene is TRBV9, the J gene TRBJ2-1; TRBD2 matches at 10 bases. Germline V gene sequence: CDR1 SGDLS, CDR2 YYNGEE. The V segment lost 6 bases and the J segment 5 bases; nucleotides outside the gene matches: 5. The CDR3 consists of 14 residues. The CDR3 sequence is CASTPSGGNNEQFF. The CDR3 bases are TGTGCCAGCACCCCTAGCGGGGGAAACAATGAGCAGTTCTTC.

V and J are TRBV19 and TRBJ1-5; weak D call: TRBD1 (5 bases). The CDR3 is made up of 15 amino acids. The V and J ends lost 8 bases and 5 bases respectively, with 19 bases between them. Germline-derived CDR1 and CDR2 are LNHDA and SQIVND (reference sequence). The CDR3 sequence: CASGLMGGVDQPQHF. In DNA form, the CDR3 reads TGTGCCAGTGGCTTGATGGGGGGGGTTGATCAGCCCCAGCATTTT.

The chain recombines TRBV25-1 with TRBJ1-4; D perhaps matches TRBD1 (5 bases). There are 15 residues in the CDR3. Per the germline V gene, CDR1 is MGHDK and CDR2 is SYGVNS. The germline V and J ends were trimmed by 2 bases and 5 bases, with 12 bases remaining between them. CDR3 nucleotide sequence: TGTGCCAGCAGTGAAGGCCTTCGGGGGAATGAAAAACTGTTTTTT. Translated, it gives CASSEGLRGNEKLFF.